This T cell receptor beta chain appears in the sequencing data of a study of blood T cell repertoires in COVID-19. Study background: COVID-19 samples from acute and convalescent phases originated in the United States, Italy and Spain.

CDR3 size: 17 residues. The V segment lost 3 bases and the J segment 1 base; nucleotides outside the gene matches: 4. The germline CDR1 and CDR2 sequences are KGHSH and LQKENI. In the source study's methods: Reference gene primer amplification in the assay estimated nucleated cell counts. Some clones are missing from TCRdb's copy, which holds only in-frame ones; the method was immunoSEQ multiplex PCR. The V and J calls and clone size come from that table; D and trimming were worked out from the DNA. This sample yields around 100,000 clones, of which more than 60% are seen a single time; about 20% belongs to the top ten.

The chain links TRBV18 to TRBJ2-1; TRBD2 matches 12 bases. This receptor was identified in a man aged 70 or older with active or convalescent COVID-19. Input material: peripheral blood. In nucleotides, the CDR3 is TGTGCCAGCTCACCCCGACTAGCGGGAGTGTCCTACAATGAGCAGTTCTTC. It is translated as CASSPRLAGVSYNEQFF. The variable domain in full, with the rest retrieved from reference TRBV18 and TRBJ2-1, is NAGVMQNPRHLVRRRGQEARLRCSPMKGHSHVYWYRQLPEEGLKFMVYLQKENIIDESGMPKERFSAEFPKEGPSILRIQQVVRGDSAAYFCASSPRLAGVSYNEQFFGPGTRLTVL.